These 17 T cell receptor beta chains were all obtained from the same sample, sequenced in a study of shared clonotypes between healthy human individuals. Produced via immunoSEQ multiplex PCR; TCRdb's table is partial and in-frame only. The data contain about 300,000 clones, around 74% of them singletons. What was sequenced was memory CD4+ T cells sorted from blood. Subset denoted: CD45RA-negative fraction. These receptors all come from a young man in good health.

The chain uses TRBV7-8 and TRBJ2-1, with D unresolved. This CDR3 comprises 12 residues. The V end lost 1 base, the J end lost 14 bases, and 12 bases lay between the germline ends. Germline V lookup: CDR1 SGHVS, CDR2 FQNEAQ. The DNA of the CDR3 is TGTGCCAGCAGCTTAGAATTGACAAGGAAGTTCTTC. This translates into CASSLELTRKFF.

The rearrangement uses TRBV9 and TRBJ2-1; 8 bases are a match to TRBD2. The V segment lost 4 bases and the J segment 0 bases; nucleotides outside the gene matches: 3. The CDR3 is 15 residues long. Germline V lookup: CDR1 SGDLS, CDR2 YYNGEE. The DNA of the CDR3 is TGTGCCAGCAGCATCGGGACTAGCTCCTACAATGAGCAGTTCTTC. Translating gives CASSIGTSSYNEQFF.

V and J are TRBV28 and TRBJ1-2; 7 nucleotides agree with TRBD1. CDR3 length: 14 residues. The germline V gene encodes CDR1 MDHEN and CDR2 SYDVKM. V was pared by 6 bases and J by 2 bases, with 6 bases of the junction left unmatched. The CDR3 DNA reads TGTGCCAGCAGCCCCGCGGGACAGAACTATGGCTACACCTTC. Translating gives CASSPAGQNYGYTF.

The chain links TRBV5-4 to TRBJ2-2; the match to TRBD2 covers 7 bases. The CDR3 sequence is 14 residues long. Unmatched junction bases numbered 5, after V lost 9 bases and J lost 0 bases. Germline V gene lookup returns CDR1 SGHNT and CDR2 YYREEE (reference sequence). CDR3 nucleotide sequence: TGTGCCATCACGGGAGGACCGAACACCGGGGAGCTGTTTTTT. Translated, it gives CAITGGPNTGELFF.

The sample holds many counts of this clone. The chain couples TRBV2 to TRBJ2-7; D is unclear. V was clipped by 6 bases and J by 7 bases, with 10 bases between them. The germline CDR1 and CDR2 sequences are SNHLY and FYNNEI. This CDR3 contains 11 residues. CDR3 in DNA: TGTGCCAGCAGAGAACGAAGGGAGCAGTACTTC. Translated, it gives CASRERREQYF.

This chain links TRBV2 with TRBJ1-2; TRBD1 matches 10 bases. The CDR3 spans 14 residues. V was pared by 9 bases and J by 4 bases, with 8 bases of the junction left unmatched. CDR1 is SNHLY and CDR2 is FYNNEI in the germline V gene. CDR3 amino acids: CASYRDRGIYGYTF. The CDR3 DNA sequence: TGTGCCAGTTACCGGGACAGGGGCATCTATGGCTACACCTTC. Full variable domain (rest looked up from reference TRBV2 and TRBJ1-2): EPEVTQTPSHQVTQMGQEVILRCVPISNHLYFYWYRQILGQKVEFLVSFYNNEISEKSEIFDDQFSVERPDGSNFTLKIRSTKLEDSAMYFCASYRDRGIYGYTFGSGTRLTVV.

The rearrangement links TRBV5-6 to TRBJ2-3; perhaps TRBD2 as D (5 bases). Germline values: CDR1 SGHDT, CDR2 YYEEEE. V was pared by 4 bases and J by 1 base, with 19 bases between. The CDR3 runs to 17 residues. CDR3 bases: TGTGCCAGCAGCGCCGACGGGGTGGGTCGGGGCACAGATACGCAGTATTTT. Residues: CASSADGVGRGTDTQYF.

V and J are TRBV7-2 and TRBJ2-3; D could derive from TRBD1 or TRBD2 (6 bases each). The CDR3 consists of 14 residues. V lost 4 bases and J 5 bases, leaving 13 bases between the germline ends. Germline values: CDR1 SGHTA, CDR2 FQGNSA. The CDR3 is CASSSFGGRDTQYF. The DNA for the CDR3 is TGTGCCAGCAGCTCTTTCGGGGGCCGAGATACGCAGTATTTT.

This clone turned up a few times. The chain employs TRBV11-2 and TRBJ1-3, with D unresolved. The CDR3 spans 15 residues. Germline V gives CDR1 SGHAT, CDR2 FQNNGV. V shed 5 bases and J shed 0 bases, with 11 bases lying between them. The CDR3 region is CASSRDGFSGNTIYF. CDR3 sequence (DNA): TGTGCCAGCAGCCGAGACGGATTCTCTGGAAACACCATATATTTT.

This rearrangement joins TRBV7-6 to TRBJ2-3; D ambiguous. The length of the CDR3 is 15 residues. V was clipped by 1 base and J by 0 bases, with 8 bases between them. CDR1 and CDR2 (germline): SGHVS, FNYEAQ. In DNA form, the CDR3 reads TGTGCCAGCAGCTTAGGTCCAGCGAGCACAGATACGCAGTATTTT. Its translation: CASSLGPASTDTQYF.

In the case of this clone: The sample contains more than one DNA sequence encoding this CDR3. The rearrangement uses TRBV6-5 and TRBJ2-7; the D call may be TRBD1 or TRBD2 (5 bases each). Trimming stripped 2 bases from V and 5 bases from J, with 10 bases between. In germline, CDR1 is MNHEY, CDR2 SVGAGI. This CDR3 comprises 13 residues. The CDR3 sequence is CASSYRDGNEQYF. Here the CDR3 DNA reads TGTGCCAGCAGTTACCGGGACGGCAACGAGCAGTACTTC.

The DNA for the CDR3 is TGCGCCAGCAGTGAGTCTGGGGGCTCAGGGGAGACCCAGTACTTC. Its translation: CASSESGGSGETQYF. This sequence joins TRBV10-1 and TRBJ2-5; D perhaps matches TRBD1 (6 bases). V was pared by 0 bases and J by 5 bases, with 13 bases between. This CDR3 spans 15 amino acids. Germline lookup yields CDR1 WNHNN and CDR2 SYGVQD (reference sequence).

This chain links TRBV10-3 with TRBJ2-3; the match to TRBD2 covers 12 bases. V was clipped by 3 bases and J by 4 bases; unmatched bases: 2. CDR3 length: 15 amino acids. CDR1 and CDR2 from the germline V gene are ENHRY and SYGVKD. CDR3 nucleotide sequence: TGTGCCATCAGTGAACTAGCGGGAGGAGCAGATACGCAGTATTTT. It specifies CAISELAGGADTQYF.

This clone was seen only once. The gene calls are TRBV4-3 and TRBJ2-3; no clear D. This CDR3 has 16 residues. CDR1 LGHNA and CDR2 YSLEER come from the germline V gene. V lost 0 bases, J lost 1 base, and 11 bases lay in between. For the CDR3, the DNA is TGCGCCAGCAGCCAAGATCCGGGCATGCGCACAGATACGCAGTATTTT. It yields the protein CASSQDPGMRTDTQYF.

This clone was found a few times. The rearrangement uses TRBV2 and TRBJ2-2; 10 positions agree with TRBD1. In germline, CDR1 is SNHLY, CDR2 FYNNEI. V shed 7 bases and J 6 bases; nucleotides not matched to a gene: 11. The CDR3 covers 16 residues. The CDR3 loop reads CASNRVTGGASGELFF. CDR3 sequence (DNA): TGTGCCAGCAACCGAGTGACAGGGGGCGCCTCCGGGGAGCTGTTTTTT.

J is TRBJ2-1 and V is TRBV7-2; 7 positions agree with TRBD2. CDR1 is SGHTA, CDR2 FQGNSA, per germline. The CDR3 runs to 13 residues. V was pared by 4 bases and J by 8 bases, with 5 bases of the junction left unmatched. This CDR3 is CASSSRLAYEQFF. CDR3 nucleotides: TGTGCCAGCAGCTCCCGACTAGCCTATGAGCAGTTCTTC.

The chain is built from TRBV18 and TRBJ1-1; 8 positions match TRBD1. Germline lookup yields CDR1 KGHSH and CDR2 LQKENI. After removal of 2 bases from V and 11 bases from J, the junction contained 4 bases not matched to a gene. The CDR3 has 12 amino acids. This CDR3 reads CASSPSTGVAFF. Written as DNA, the CDR3 is TGTGCCAGCTCACCATCGACAGGGGTGGCTTTCTTT. The full variable domain, in which reference TRBV18 and TRBJ1-1 provide the parts outside the CDR3, is NAGVMQNPRHLVRRRGQEARLRCSPMKGHSHVYWYRQLPEEGLKFMVYLQKENIIDESGMPKERFSAEFPKEGPSILRIQQVVRGDSAAYFCASSPSTGVAFFGQGTRLTVV.